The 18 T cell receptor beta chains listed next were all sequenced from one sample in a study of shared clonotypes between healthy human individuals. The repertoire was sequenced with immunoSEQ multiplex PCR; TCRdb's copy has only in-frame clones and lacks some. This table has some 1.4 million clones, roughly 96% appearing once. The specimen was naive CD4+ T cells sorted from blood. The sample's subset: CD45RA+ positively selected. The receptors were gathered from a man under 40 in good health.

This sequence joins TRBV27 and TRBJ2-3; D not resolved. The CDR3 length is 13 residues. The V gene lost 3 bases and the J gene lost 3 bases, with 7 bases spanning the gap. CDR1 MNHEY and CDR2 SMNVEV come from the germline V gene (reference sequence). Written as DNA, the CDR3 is TGTGCCAGCAGTTTGAAAGGGACAGATACGCAGTATTTT. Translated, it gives CASSLKGTDTQYF.

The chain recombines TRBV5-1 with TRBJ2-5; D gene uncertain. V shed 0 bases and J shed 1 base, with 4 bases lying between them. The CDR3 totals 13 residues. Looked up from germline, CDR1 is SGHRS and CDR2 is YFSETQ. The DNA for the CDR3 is TGCGCCAGCAGCTTGGATGGCCAAGAGACCCAGTACTTC. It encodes CASSLDGQETQYF.

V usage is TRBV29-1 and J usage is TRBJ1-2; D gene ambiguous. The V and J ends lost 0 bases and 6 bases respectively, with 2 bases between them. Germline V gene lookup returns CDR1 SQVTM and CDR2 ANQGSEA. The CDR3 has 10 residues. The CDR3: CSVEEDGYTF. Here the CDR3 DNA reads TGCAGCGTTGAAGAGGATGGCTACACCTTC.

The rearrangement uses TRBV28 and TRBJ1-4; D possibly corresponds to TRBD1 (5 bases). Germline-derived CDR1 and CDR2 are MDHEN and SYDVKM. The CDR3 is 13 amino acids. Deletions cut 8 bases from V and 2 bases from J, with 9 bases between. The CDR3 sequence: CASGWGTNEKLFF. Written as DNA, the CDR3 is TGTGCCAGCGGATGGGGGACTAATGAAAAACTGTTTTTT.

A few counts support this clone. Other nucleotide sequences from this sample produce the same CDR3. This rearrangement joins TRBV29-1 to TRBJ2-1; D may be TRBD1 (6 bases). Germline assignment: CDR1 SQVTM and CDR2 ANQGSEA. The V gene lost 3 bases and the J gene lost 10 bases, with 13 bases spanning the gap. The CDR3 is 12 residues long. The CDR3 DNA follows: TGCAGCGTTGAGACAGGCCGAAACGAGCAGTTCTTC. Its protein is CSVETGRNEQFF.

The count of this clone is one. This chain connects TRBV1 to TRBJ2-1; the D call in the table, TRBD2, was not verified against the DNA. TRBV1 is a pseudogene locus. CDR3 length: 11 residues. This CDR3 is CTSSQDPSQFF. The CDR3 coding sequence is TGCACCAGCAGCCAAGATCCTAGCCAGTTCTTC.

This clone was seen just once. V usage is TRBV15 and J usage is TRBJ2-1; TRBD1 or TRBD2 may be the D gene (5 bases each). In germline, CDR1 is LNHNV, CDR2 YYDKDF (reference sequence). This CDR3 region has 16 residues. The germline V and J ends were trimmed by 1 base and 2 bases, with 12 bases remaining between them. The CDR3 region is CATSRGDPRPYNEQFF. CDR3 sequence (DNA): TGTGCCACCAGCAGAGGGGACCCCAGACCCTACAATGAGCAGTTCTTC.

The CDR3 spells CSVDRQGLETQYF. CDR3 nucleotide sequence: TGCAGCGTAGACAGACAGGGTTTAGAGACCCAGTACTTC. The chain carries TRBV29-1 and TRBJ2-5, with 7 bases aligning to TRBD1. The CDR3 is made up of 13 amino acids. Germline V CDR1 and CDR2: SQVTM, ANQGSEA. The J segment lost 4 bases and the V segment lost 6 bases, leaving 8 bases of the junction unmatched.

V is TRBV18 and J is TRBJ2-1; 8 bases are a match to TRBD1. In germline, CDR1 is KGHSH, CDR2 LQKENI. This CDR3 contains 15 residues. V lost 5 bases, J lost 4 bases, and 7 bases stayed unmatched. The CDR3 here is CASSAGQVEYNEQFF. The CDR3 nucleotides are TGTGCCAGCTCAGCGGGACAGGTAGAGTACAATGAGCAGTTCTTC.

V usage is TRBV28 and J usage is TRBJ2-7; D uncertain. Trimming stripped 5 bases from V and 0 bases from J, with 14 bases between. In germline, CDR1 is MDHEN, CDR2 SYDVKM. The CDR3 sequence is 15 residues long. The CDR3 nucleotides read TGTGCCAGCAGTCCCGACGGCTTCCGCTCCTACGAGCAGTACTTC. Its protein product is CASSPDGFRSYEQYF.

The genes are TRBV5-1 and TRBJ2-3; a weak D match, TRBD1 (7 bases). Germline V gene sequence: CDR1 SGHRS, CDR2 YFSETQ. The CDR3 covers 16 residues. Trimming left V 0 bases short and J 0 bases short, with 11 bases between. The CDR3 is CASSLGRGPSTDTQYF. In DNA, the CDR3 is TGCGCCAGCAGCTTGGGGAGGGGGCCCAGCACAGATACGCAGTATTTT.

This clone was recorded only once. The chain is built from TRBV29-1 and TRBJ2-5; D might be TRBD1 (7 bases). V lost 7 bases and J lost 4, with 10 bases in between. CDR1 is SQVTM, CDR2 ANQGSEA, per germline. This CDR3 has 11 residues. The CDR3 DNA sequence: TGCAGCGCCCAGGGGGGAGAGACCCAGTACTTC. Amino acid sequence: CSAQGGETQYF.

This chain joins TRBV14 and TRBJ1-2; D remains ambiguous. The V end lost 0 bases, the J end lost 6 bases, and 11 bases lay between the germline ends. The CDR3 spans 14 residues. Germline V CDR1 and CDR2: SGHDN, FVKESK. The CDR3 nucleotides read TGTGCCAGCAGCCAAGATGGGCCAGCGGATGGCTACACCTTC. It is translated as CASSQDGPADGYTF.

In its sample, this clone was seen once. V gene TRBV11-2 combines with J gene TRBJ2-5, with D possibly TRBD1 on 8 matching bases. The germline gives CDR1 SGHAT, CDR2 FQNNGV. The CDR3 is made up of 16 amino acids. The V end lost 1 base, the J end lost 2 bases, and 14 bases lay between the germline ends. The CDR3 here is CASSLGDRGGQETQYF. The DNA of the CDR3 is TGTGCCAGCAGCTTAGGAGACAGGGGAGGGCAAGAGACCCAGTACTTC.

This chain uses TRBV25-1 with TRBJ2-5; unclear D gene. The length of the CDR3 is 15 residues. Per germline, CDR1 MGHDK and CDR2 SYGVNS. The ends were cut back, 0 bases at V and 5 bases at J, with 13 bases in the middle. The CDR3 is CASSEYIGQWETQYF. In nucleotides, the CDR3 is TGTGCCAGCAGTGAATATATAGGGCAGTGGGAGACCCAGTACTTC.

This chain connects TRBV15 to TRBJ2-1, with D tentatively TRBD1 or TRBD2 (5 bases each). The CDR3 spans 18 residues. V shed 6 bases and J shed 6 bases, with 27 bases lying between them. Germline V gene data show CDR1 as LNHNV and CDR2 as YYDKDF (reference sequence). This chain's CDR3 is CATRGPAHGSRPINEQFF. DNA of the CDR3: TGTGCCACCAGGGGACCAGCCCATGGGTCTCGGCCAATCAATGAGCAGTTCTTC. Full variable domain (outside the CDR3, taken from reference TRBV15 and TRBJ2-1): DAMVIQNPRYQVTQFGKPVTLSCSQTLNHNVMYWYQQKSSQAPKLLFHYYDKDFNNEADTPDNFQSRRPNTSFCFLDIRSPGLGDTAMYLCATRGPAHGSRPINEQFFGPGTRLTVL.

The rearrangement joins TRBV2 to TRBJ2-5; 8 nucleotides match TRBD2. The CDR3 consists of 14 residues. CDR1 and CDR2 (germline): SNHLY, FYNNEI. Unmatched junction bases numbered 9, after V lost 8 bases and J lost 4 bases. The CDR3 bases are TGTGCCAGCGGAGCGGGGGTATTACGAGAGACCCAGTACTTC. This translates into CASGAGVLRETQYF. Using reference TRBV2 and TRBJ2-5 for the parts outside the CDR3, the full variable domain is EPEVTQTPSHQVTQMGQEVILRCVPISNHLYFYWYRQILGQKVEFLVSFYNNEISEKSEIFDDQFSVERPDGSNFTLKIRSTKLEDSAMYFCASGAGVLRETQYFGPGTRLLVL.

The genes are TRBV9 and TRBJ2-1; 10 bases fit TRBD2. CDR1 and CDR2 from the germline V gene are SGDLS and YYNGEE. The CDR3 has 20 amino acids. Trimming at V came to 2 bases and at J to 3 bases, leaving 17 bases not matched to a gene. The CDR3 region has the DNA TGTGCCAGCAGCGTCGATCTAGCGGGAGTTAGGTACGGTGACTACAATGAGCAGTTCTTC. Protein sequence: CASSVDLAGVRYGDYNEQFF. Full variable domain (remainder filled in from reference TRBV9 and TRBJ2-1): DSGVTQTPKHLITATGQRVTLRCSPRSGDLSVYWYQQSLDQGLQFLIQYYNGEERAKGNILERFSAQQFPDLHSELNLSSLELGDSALYFCASSVDLAGVRYGDYNEQFFGPGTRLTVL.